The source of this T cell receptor (beta chain) is a study of metastatic and nonmetastatic thyroid tumors. Overall study context: Repertoire comparisons spanned blood and tumor or nodule tissue from malignant and benign thyroid patients.

Nobody among the patients had been given any treatment before thyroid surgery. Study conclusions and caveats: In blood and tumor, TCR beta diversity was reportedly significantly higher in malignant thyroid tumors than in benign nodules.

Per the study methods: Construction of a distant-metastasis classifier for papillary thyroid cancer relied on CDR3 differences across clinicopathological groups. Via MiXCR, TCRdb re-called the PCR reads. The V and J calls and clone size are TCRdb's, not the authors'. The table includes 50,000 to 60,000 clones, approximately 17% detected once. About this clone: Its matching antigen is unknown.

The CDR3 sequence is 15 residues long. Trimming cost V 4 bases and J 8 bases, with 21 bases left between them. The germline gives CDR1 SGHNT, CDR2 YYREEE (reference sequence). This clonotype originated in a female donor with papillary thyroid cancer or a benign thyroid nodule (not recorded which). Some clones in this sample may be carry-over from other donors' samples. This sequence joins TRBV5-4 and TRBJ1-1; a possible D gene is TRBD1 (5 bases). Sequencing input: blood. This chain's CDR3 is CASSGRGDLRKEAFF. DNA of the CDR3: TGTGCCAGCAGCGGACGGGGGGACTTAAGGAAAGAAGCTTTCTTT. The entire variable domain, with the rest obtained from reference TRBV5-4 and TRBJ1-1, is as follows: ETGVTQSPTHLIKTRGQQVTLRCSSQSGHNTVSWYQQALGQGPQFIFQYYREEENGRGNFPPRFSGLQFPNYSSELNVNALELDDSALYLCASSGRGDLRKEAFFGQGTRLTVV.